The rows below give T cell receptor beta chains drawn from one sample of a study of regulatory T cells in long-lasting Graves disease. A single record per CDR3 protein comes from TCRdb applying MiXCR to the multiplex PCR reads. The sample records hundreds of thousands of distinct CDR3 sequences, more than 15% being singletons. The same sample was also used in a study of T cells in Graves' hyperthyroidism and ophthalmopathy.

Source: peripheral blood mononuclear cells (PBMCs), taken at new diagnosis, from a patient treated with antithyroid drugs. The receptor source for this set is a woman aged 40-65 years with Graves disease. Each CDR3 is given with its conserved first and last residue. Each record gives: J gene, clone size, V gene, D gene, CDR3 DNA, CDR3 protein. A D gene is named only where the DNA matches it firmly. Clone size is stated in some rows and not others, as once, few, many or a class when expanded.

j_gene: TRBJ2-3
abundance: .
v_gene: TRBV30
d_gene: TRBD2
CDR3nt: TGTGCCCTCGGACTAGCGGGAGGGCGAGATAGCACAGATACGCAGTATTTT
CDR3aa: CALGLAGGRDSTDTQYF

j_gene: TRBJ2-5
abundance: .
v_gene: TRBV27
d_gene: .
CDR3nt: TGTGCCAGCAGTTTATCGTCCGGGGGCGCAAGTGAGACCCAGTACTTC
CDR3aa: CASSLSSGGASETQYF

j_gene: TRBJ2-5
abundance: many
v_gene: TRBV27
d_gene: .
CDR3nt: TGTGCCAGCAGAACTACGTACCAAGAGACCCAGTACTTC
CDR3aa: CASRTTYQETQYF

j_gene: TRBJ2-5
abundance: .
v_gene: TRBV30
d_gene: .
CDR3nt: TGTGCCTGGAGTGTAGGGGGTTGGGAGACCCAGTACTTC
CDR3aa: CAWSVGGWETQYF

j_gene: TRBJ2-2
abundance: many
v_gene: TRBV11-2
d_gene: .
CDR3nt: TGTGCCAGCAGCTTTCCAGGGTCTACCGGGGAGCTGTTTTTT
CDR3aa: CASSFPGSTGELFF

j_gene: TRBJ2-1
abundance: many
v_gene: TRBV6-5
d_gene: .
CDR3nt: TGTGCCAGCAGTTACTCGGCGGGGGCCCCCCTCAATGAGCAGTTCTTC
CDR3aa: CASSYSAGAPLNEQFF

j_gene: TRBJ2-3
abundance: .
v_gene: TRBV11-2
d_gene: TRBD1
CDR3nt: TGTGCCAGCAGCCCGGACAGGCTCTACACAGATACGCAGTATTTT
CDR3aa: CASSPDRLYTDTQYF

j_gene: TRBJ1-1
abundance: many
v_gene: TRBV27
d_gene: TRBD1
CDR3nt: TGTGCCAGCAGGCCGGGACAGACGAACACTGAAGCTTTCTTT
CDR3aa: CASRPGQTNTEAFF

j_gene: TRBJ2-5
abundance: few
v_gene: TRBV12-3/TRBV12-4
d_gene: TRBD1
CDR3nt: TGTGCCAGCAGGGCACAGGGGGAGACCCAGTACTTC
CDR3aa: CASRAQGETQYF

j_gene: TRBJ2-1
abundance: many
v_gene: TRBV5-5
d_gene: TRBD2
CDR3nt: TGTGCCAGCAGCTACCCTAGCGGGGGCGGCTCCTACAATGAGCAGTTCTTC
CDR3aa: CASSYPSGGGSYNEQFF

j_gene: TRBJ2-7
abundance: many
v_gene: TRBV5-5
d_gene: .
CDR3nt: TGTGCCAGCAGCTTGGGCACAGGGATTGCCTACGAGCAGTACTTC
CDR3aa: CASSLGTGIAYEQYF

j_gene: TRBJ2-7
abundance: .
v_gene: TRBV10-1
d_gene: TRBD2
CDR3nt: TGCGCCAGCAGTGAGTCGGGGTCAGTAATGGTACTAGCGGGGGGCACCAGCCAATCCTACGAGCAGTACTTC
CDR3aa: CASSESGSVMVLAGGTSQSYEQYF

j_gene: TRBJ1-4
abundance: few
v_gene: TRBV7-9
d_gene: .
CDR3nt: TGTGCCAGCAGCTTACAAGGTGCGAAGGCGAGGGCGGAAAAACTGTTTTTT
CDR3aa: CASSLQGAKARAEKLFF

j_gene: TRBJ2-5
abundance: many
v_gene: TRBV2
d_gene: .
CDR3nt: TGTGCCAGCAGTGGGGACTCCTGGGAGACCCAGTACTTC
CDR3aa: CASSGDSWETQYF

j_gene: TRBJ2-7
abundance: many
v_gene: TRBV28
d_gene: TRBD2
CDR3nt: TGTGCCAGCAACGGACTAGCGGGGGGGCTCTACGAGCAGTACTTC
CDR3aa: CASNGLAGGLYEQYF

j_gene: TRBJ1-2
abundance: many
v_gene: TRBV20-1
d_gene: .
CDR3nt: TGCAGTGCTAGAGATAAACAGCGTGGTAACTATGGCTACACCTTC
CDR3aa: CSARDKQRGNYGYTF

j_gene: TRBJ2-2
abundance: few
v_gene: TRBV29-1
d_gene: .
CDR3nt: TGCAGCCCCAGGACAGCGACGAACACCGGGGAGCTGTTTTTT
CDR3aa: CSPRTATNTGELFF

j_gene: TRBJ1-1
abundance: many
v_gene: TRBV6-2/TRBV6-3
d_gene: .
CDR3nt: TGTGCCAGCAGACAACTACCGGGACCTCATGAAGCTTTCTTT
CDR3aa: CASRQLPGPHEAFF

j_gene: TRBJ1-5
abundance: many
v_gene: TRBV19
d_gene: TRBD1
CDR3nt: TGTGCCAGTAGTCGACCGGCGACAGGGGCAAACCATCAGCCCCAGCATTTT
CDR3aa: CASSRPATGANHQPQHF

j_gene: TRBJ1-1
abundance: many
v_gene: TRBV7-9
d_gene: TRBD1
CDR3nt: TGTGCCAGCAGCTCTCCCTCCAGGGGGGTCACTGAAGCTTTCTTT
CDR3aa: CASSSPSRGVTEAFF

j_gene: TRBJ1-6
abundance: .
v_gene: TRBV6-1
d_gene: .
CDR3nt: TGTGCCAGCAGTCCCAGGAGGGCGGCGGGATCAGTTTCACCCCTCCACTTT
CDR3aa: CASSPRRAAGSVSPLHF

j_gene: TRBJ1-5
abundance: .
v_gene: TRBV10-3
d_gene: TRBD1
CDR3nt: TGTGCCATCACGGGACAGGCTGATCAGCCCCAGCATTTT
CDR3aa: CAITGQADQPQHF